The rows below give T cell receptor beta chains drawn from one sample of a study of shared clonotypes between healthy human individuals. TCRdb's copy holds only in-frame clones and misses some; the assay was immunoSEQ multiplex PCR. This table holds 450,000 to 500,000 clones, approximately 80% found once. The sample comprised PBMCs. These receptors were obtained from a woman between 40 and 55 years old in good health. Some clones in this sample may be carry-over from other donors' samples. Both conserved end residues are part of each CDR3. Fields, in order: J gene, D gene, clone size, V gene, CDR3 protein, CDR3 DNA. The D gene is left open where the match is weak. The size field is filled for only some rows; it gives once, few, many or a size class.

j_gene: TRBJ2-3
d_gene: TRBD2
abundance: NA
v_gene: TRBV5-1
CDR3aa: CASSLAKSGGSTDTQYF
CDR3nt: TGCGCCAGCAGCTTGGCCAAGTCGGGAGGTAGCACAGATACGCAGTATTTT

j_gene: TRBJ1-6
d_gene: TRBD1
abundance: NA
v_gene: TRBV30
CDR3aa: CAWRRAPSDRVYNSPLHF
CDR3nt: TGTGCCTGGAGGAGGGCGCCCTCAGACAGGGTCTATAATTCACCCCTCCACTTT

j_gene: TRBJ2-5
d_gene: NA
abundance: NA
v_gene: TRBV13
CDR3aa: CASSLGGRETQYF
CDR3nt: TGTGCCAGCAGCTTAGGGGGGAGGGAGACCCAGTACTTC

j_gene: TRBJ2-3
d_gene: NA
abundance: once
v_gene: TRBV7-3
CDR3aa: CASSLPGTDTQYF
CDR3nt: TGTGCCAGCAGCCTCCCCGGCACAGATACGCAGTATTTT

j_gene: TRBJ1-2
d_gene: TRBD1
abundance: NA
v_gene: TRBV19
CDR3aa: CASLGQGFYYTF
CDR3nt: TGTGCCAGCTTGGGACAGGGATTCTACTACACCTTC

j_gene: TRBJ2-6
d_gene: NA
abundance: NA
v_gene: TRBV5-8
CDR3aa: CASSLFYGGTGANVLTF
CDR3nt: TGTGCCAGCAGCTTGTTCTACGGGGGCACTGGGGCCAACGTCCTGACTTTC

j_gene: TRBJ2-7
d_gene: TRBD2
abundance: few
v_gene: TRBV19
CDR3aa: CASSVTSGRGYEQYF
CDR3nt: TGTGCCAGTAGTGTGACTAGCGGGAGAGGCTACGAGCAGTACTTC

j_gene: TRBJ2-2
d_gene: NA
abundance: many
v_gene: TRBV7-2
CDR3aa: CASSRRTGELFF
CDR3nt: TGTGCCAGCAGCCGTCGCACCGGGGAGCTGTTTTTT

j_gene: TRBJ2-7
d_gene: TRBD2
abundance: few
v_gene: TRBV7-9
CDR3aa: CASSLRGRVYEQYF
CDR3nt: TGTGCCAGCAGCTTACGGGGGAGGGTCTACGAGCAGTACTTC

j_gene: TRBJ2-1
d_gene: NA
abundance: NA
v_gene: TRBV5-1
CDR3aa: CASSLGQDGEQFF
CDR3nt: TGCGCCAGCAGCTTGGGTCAAGACGGTGAGCAGTTCTTC

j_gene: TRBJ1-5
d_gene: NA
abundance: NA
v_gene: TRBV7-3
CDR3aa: CASSFGIREGQPQHF
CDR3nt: TGTGCCAGCAGCTTCGGTATCAGGGAAGGTCAGCCCCAGCATTTT

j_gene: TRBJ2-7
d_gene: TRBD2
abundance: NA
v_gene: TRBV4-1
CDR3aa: CASSQETGFRGTTSYEQYF
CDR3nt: TGCGCCAGCAGCCAAGAAACCGGCTTTCGGGGGACTACCTCCTACGAGCAGTACTTC

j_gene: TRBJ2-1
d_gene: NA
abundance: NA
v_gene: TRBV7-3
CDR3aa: CASSPPSGNEQFF
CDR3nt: TGTGCCAGCAGCCCCCCCAGCGGCAATGAGCAGTTCTTC

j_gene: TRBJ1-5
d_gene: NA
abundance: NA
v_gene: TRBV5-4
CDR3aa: CASSLGSNQPQHF
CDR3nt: TGTGCCAGCAGCTTGGGCAGCAATCAGCCCCAGCATTTT

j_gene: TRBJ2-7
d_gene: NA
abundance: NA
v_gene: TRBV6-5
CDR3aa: CATQAVASYEQYF
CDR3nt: TGTGCCACCCAGGCCGTGGCCTCCTACGAGCAGTACTTC

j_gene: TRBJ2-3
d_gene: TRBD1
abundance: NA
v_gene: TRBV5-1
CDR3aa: CASSLEGARTDTQYF
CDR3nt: TGCGCCAGCAGCTTGGAGGGGGCAAGAACAGATACGCAGTATTTT

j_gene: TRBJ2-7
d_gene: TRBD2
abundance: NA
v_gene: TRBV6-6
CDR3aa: CASSSIAGGSSYEQYF
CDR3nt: TGTGCCAGCAGTTCCATAGCGGGAGGATCCTCCTACGAGCAGTACTTC

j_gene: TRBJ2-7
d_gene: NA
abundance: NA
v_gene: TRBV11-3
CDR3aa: CASSIQGVHEQYF
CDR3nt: TGTGCCAGCAGCATACAGGGAGTCCACGAGCAGTACTTC

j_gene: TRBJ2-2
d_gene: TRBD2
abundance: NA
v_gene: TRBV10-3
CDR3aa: CAIGRGGDTGELFF
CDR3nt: TGTGCCATCGGTAGGGGAGGGGACACCGGGGAGCTGTTTTTT

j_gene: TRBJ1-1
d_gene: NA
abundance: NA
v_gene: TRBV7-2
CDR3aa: CASSLLRNTEAFF
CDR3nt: TGTGCCAGCAGCCTCCTTCGGAACACTGAAGCTTTCTTT

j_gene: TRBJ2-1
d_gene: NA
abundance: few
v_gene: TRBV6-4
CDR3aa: CASSDWAGRDNEQFF
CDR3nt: TGTGCCAGCAGTGACTGGGCAGGGCGGGACAATGAGCAGTTCTTC

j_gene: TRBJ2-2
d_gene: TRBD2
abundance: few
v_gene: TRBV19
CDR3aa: CASSTRPGLAITGELFF
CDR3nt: TGTGCCAGTAGTACCCGCCCCGGACTAGCGATCACCGGGGAGCTGTTTTTT

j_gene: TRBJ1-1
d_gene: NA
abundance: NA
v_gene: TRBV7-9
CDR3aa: CASSLDTGMAFF
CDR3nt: TGTGCCAGCAGCTTAGACACAGGGATGGCTTTCTTT

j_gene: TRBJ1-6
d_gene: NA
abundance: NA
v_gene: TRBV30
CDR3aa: CAWSSGTASPLHF
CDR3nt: TGTGCCTGGAGTTCCGGGACCGCCTCACCCCTCCACTTT

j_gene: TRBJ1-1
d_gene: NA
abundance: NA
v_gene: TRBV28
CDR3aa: CASSFTTGNTEAFF
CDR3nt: TGTGCCAGCAGTTTCACGACAGGGAACACTGAAGCTTTCTTT

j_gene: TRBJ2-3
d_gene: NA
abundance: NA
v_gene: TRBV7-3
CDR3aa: CASSQQSSSTDTQYF
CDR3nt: TGTGCCAGCAGCCAGCAATCCTCCAGCACAGATACGCAGTATTTT

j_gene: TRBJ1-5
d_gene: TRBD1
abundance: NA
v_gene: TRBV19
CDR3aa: CASTTQGWQPQHF
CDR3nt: TGTGCCAGTACCACACAGGGGTGGCAGCCCCAGCATTTT

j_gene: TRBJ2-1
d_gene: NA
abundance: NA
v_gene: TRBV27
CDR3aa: CASSPPDGYNEQFF
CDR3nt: TGTGCCAGCAGTCCCCCGGACGGGTACAATGAGCAGTTCTTC

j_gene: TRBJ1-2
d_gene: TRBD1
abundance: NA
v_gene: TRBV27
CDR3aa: CASSFDREYGYTF
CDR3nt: TGTGCCAGCAGTTTCGACAGGGAATATGGCTACACCTTC

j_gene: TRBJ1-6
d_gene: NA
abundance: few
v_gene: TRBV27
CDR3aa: CASSLGRRPNSPLHF
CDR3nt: TGTGCCAGCAGTTTAGGTCGTCGGCCGAATTCACCCCTCCACTTT

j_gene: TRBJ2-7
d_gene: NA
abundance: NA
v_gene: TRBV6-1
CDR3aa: CASRRGRYEQYF
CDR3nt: TGTGCCAGCAGGAGGGGGAGGTACGAGCAGTACTTC

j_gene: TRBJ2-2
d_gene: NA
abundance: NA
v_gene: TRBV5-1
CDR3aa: CASMRSGTNTGELFF
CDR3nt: TGCGCCAGCATGCGTTCGGGGACGAACACCGGGGAGCTGTTTTTT

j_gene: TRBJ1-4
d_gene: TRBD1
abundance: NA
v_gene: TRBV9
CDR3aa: CASSSGQGWNEKLFF
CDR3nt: TGTGCCAGCAGCTCGGGACAGGGGTGGAATGAAAAACTGTTTTTT

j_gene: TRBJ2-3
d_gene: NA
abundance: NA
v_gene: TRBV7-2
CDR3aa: CASSRVGGTDTQYF
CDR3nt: TGTGCCAGTAGCAGGGTAGGGGGCACAGATACGCAGTATTTT

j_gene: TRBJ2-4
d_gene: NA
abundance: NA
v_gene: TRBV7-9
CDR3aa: CASSPAGGGRAKNIQYF
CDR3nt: TGTGCCAGCAGCCCGGCTGGAGGGGGGAGAGCCAAAAACATTCAGTACTTC

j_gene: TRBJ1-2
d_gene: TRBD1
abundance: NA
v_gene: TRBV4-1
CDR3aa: CASSQSLTGAAYGYTF
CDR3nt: TGCGCCAGCAGCCAATCCTTGACAGGGGCAGCCTATGGCTACACCTTC

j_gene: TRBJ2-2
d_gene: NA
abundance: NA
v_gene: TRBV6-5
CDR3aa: CASSYIAGELFF
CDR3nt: TGTGCCAGCAGTTACATAGCCGGGGAGCTGTTTTTT

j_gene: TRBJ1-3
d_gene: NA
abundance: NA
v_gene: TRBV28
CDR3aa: CASTRDMSGDTIYF
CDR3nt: TGTGCCAGCACCCGGGATATGTCTGGAGACACCATATATTTT

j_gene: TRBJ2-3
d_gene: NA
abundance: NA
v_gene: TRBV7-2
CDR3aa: CASSHLTDTQYF
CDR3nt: TGTGCCAGCAGCCACCTCACAGATACGCAGTATTTT